The present T cell receptor beta chain was sequenced within a study of cytomegalovirus exposure and HLA in healthy donors. Both 60 Vbeta primers and 13 Jbeta primers went into the PCR. The repertoire was sequenced with immunoSEQ multiplex PCR; TCRdb's copy has only in-frame clones and lacks some. This table lists 200,000 to 250,000 clones. The CDR3 totals 14 residues. Germline V CDR1 and CDR2: SQVTM, ANQGSEA. Trimming removed 4 bases from V and 2 bases from J, with 11 bases in between. Sequencing was performed on PBMCs. This TCR was recovered from a woman in her twenties or thirties in good health and CMV-seropositive. The genes are TRBV29-1 and TRBJ2-2, with D perhaps TRBD1 (5 bases). CDR3 sequence reads: CSVVQGGNTGELFF. In nucleotides, the CDR3 is TGCAGCGTTGTTCAGGGCGGAAACACCGGGGAGCTGTTTTTT.